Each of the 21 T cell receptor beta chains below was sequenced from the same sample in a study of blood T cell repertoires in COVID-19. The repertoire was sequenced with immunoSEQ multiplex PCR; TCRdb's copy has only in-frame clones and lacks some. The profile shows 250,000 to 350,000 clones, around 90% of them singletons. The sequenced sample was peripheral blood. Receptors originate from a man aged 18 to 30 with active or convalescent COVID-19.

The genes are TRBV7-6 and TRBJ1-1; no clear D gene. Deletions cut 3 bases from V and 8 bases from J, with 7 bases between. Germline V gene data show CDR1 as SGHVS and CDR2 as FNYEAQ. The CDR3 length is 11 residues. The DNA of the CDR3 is TGTGCCAGCAGCTTGAGGTTCGAAGCTTTCTTT. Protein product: CASSLRFEAFF.

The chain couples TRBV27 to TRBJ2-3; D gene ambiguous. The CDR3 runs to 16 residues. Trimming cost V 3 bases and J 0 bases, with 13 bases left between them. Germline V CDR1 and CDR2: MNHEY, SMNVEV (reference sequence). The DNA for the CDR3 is TGTGCCAGCAGTTTTTCTGCGGCCACTAGCACAGATACGCAGTATTTT. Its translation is CASSFSAATSTDTQYF.

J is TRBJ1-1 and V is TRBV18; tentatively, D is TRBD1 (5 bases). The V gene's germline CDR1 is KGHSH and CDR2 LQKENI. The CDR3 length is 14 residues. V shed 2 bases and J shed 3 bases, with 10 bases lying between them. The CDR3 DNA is TGTGCCAGCTCACCATCACGGGGGTACACTGAAGCTTTCTTT. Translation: CASSPSRGYTEAFF.

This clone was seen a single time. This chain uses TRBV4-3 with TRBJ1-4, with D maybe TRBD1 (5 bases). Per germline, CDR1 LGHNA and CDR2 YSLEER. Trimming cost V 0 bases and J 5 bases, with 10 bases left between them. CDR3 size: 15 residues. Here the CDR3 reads CASSQEVRTNEKLFF. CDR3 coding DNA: TGCGCCAGCAGCCAAGAGGTTCGGACAAATGAAAAACTGTTTTTT.

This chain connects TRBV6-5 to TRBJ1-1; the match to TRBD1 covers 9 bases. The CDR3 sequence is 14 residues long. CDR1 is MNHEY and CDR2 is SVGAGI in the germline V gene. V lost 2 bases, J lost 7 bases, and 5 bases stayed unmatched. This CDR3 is CASSYVRTGDEAFF. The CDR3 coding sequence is TGTGCCAGCAGTTACGTGAGGACAGGGGATGAAGCTTTCTTT.

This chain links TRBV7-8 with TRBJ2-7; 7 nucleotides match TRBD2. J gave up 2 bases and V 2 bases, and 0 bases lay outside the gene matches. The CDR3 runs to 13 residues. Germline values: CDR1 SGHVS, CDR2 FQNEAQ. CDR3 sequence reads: CASSLLAAYEQYF. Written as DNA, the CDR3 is TGTGCCAGCAGCTTACTAGCGGCCTACGAGCAGTACTTC.

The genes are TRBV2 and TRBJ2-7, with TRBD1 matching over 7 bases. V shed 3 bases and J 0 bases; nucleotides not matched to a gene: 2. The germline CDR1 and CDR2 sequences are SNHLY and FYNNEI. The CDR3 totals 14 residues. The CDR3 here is CASSETGRSYEQYF. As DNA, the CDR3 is TGTGCCAGCAGTGAGACAGGGCGCTCCTACGAGCAGTACTTC.

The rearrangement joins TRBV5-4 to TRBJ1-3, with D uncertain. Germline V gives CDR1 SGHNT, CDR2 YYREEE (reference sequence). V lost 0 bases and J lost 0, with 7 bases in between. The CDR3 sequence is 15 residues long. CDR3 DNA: TGTGCCAGCAGCTTGGAAGTGAGCTCTGGAAACACCATATATTTT. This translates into CASSLEVSSGNTIYF.

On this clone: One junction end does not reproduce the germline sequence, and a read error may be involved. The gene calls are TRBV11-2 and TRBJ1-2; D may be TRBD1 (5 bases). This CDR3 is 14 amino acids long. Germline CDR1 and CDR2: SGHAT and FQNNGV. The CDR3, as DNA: TGTGCCGGCAGCTTAGACAGAACTAACTATGGCTACACCTTC. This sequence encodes CAGSLDRTNYGYTF.

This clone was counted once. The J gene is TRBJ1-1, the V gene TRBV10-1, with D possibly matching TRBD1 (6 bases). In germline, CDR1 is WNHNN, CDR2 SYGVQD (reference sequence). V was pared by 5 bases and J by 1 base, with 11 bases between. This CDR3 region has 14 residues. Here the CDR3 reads CASSPDRPNTEAFF. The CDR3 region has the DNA TGCGCCAGCAGTCCGGACAGACCGAACACTGAAGCTTTCTTT.

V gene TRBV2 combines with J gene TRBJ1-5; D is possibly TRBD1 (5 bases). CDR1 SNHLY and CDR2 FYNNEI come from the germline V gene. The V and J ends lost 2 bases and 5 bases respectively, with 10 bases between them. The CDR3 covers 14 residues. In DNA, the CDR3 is TGTGCCAGCAGTGAAAGGGGAGGGGATCAGCCCCAGCATTTT. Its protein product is CASSERGGDQPQHF.

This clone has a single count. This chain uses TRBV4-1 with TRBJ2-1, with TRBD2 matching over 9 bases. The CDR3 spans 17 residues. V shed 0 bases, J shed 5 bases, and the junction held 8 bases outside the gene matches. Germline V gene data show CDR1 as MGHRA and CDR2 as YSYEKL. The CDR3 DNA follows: TGCGCCAGCAGCCAAGATAGAGCGGGGGGACTAAACAATGAGCAGTTCTTC. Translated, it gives CASSQDRAGGLNNEQFF.

The CDR3 coding sequence is TGTGCCAGCAGCGGAAGACTAGCGGGATTTGCAGATACGCAGTATTTT. The encoded protein is CASSGRLAGFADTQYF. The J gene is TRBJ2-3, the V gene TRBV9; 11 bases are a match to TRBD2. The V segment lost 3 bases and the J segment 4 bases; nucleotides outside the gene matches: 7. This CDR3 has 16 amino acids. Germline V CDR1 and CDR2: SGDLS, YYNGEE. Based on the CDR3 plus reference TRBV9 and TRBJ2-3, the full variable domain is DSGVTQTPKHLITATGQRVTLRCSPRSGDLSVYWYQQSLDQGLQFLIQYYNGEERAKGNILERFSAQQFPDLHSELNLSSLELGDSALYFCASSGRLAGFADTQYFGPGTRLTVL.

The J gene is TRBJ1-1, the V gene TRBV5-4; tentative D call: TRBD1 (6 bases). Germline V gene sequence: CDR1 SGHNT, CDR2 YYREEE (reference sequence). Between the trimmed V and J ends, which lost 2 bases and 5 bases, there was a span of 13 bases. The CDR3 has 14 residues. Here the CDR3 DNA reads TGTGCCAGCAGCTTACAACAGGGTAGGACTGAAGCTTTCTTT. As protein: CASSLQQGRTEAFF. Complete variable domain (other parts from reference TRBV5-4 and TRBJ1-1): ETGVTQSPTHLIKTRGQQVTLRCSSQSGHNTVSWYQQALGQGPQFIFQYYREEENGRGNFPPRFSGLQFPNYSSELNVNALELDDSALYLCASSLQQGRTEAFFGQGTRLTVV.

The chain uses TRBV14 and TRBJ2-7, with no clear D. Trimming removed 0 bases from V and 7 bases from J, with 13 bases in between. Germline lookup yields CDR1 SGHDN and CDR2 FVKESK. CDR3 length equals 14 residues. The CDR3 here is CASSQERNYVEQYF. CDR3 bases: TGTGCCAGCAGCCAAGAACGGAACTACGTGGAGCAGTACTTC.

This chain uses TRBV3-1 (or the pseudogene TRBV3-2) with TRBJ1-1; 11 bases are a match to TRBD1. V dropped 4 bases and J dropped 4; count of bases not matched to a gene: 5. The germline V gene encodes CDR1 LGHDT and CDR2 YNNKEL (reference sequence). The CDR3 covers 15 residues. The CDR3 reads CASSPRDRGATEAFF. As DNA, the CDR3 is TGTGCCAGCAGCCCCCGGGACAGGGGGGCCACTGAAGCTTTCTTT.

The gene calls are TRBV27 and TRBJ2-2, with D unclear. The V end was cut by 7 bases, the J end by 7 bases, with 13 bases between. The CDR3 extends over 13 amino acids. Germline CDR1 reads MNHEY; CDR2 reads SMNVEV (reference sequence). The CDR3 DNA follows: TGTGCCAGCACCCCGTTCGGTAACGGGGAGCTGTTTTTT. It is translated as CASTPFGNGELFF.

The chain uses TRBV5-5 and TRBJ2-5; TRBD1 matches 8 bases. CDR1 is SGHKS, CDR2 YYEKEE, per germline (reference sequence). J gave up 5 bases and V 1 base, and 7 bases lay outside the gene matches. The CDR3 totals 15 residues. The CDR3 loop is CASSLIQGGTETQYF. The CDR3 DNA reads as TGTGCCAGCAGCTTGATACAGGGGGGTACGGAGACCCAGTACTTC.

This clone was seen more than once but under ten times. The CDR3 here is CASSGLAGADTQYF. CDR3 sequence (DNA): TGTGCCAGCAGTGGACTAGCGGGAGCAGATACGCAGTATTTT. V is TRBV6-4 and J is TRBJ2-3, with 12 bases fitting TRBD2. The length of the CDR3 is 14 residues. V gave up 4 bases and J gave up 4 bases; unmatched junction bases: 0. Germline loops: CDR1 MRHNA, CDR2 SNTAGT.

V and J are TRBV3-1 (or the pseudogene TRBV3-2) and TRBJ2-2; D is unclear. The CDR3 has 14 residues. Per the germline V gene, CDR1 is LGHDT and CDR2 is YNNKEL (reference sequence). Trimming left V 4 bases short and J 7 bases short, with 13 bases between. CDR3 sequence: CASSPPLRGGELFF. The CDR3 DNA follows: TGTGCCAGCAGCCCTCCTTTACGAGGCGGGGAGCTGTTTTTT.

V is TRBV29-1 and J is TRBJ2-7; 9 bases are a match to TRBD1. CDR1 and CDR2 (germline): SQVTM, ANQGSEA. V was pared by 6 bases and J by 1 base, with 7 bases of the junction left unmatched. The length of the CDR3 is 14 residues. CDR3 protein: CSVYDRGGSYEQYF. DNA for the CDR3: TGCAGCGTGTACGACAGGGGGGGTTCCTACGAGCAGTACTTC.